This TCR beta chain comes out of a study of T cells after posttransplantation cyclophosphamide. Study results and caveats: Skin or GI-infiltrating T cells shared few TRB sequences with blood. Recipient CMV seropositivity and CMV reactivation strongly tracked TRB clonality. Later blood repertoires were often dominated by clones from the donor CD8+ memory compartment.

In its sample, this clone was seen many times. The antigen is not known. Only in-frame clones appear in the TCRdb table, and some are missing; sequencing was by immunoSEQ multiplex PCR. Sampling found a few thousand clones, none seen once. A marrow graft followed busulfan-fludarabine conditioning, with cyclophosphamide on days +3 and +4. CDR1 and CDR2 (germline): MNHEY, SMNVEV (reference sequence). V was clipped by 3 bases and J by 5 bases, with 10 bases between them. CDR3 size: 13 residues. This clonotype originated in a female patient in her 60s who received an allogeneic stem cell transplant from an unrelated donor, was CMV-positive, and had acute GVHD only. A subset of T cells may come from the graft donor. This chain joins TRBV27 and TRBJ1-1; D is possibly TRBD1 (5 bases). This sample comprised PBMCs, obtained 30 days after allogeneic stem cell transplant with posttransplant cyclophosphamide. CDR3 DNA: TGTGCCAGCAGTTTTGGGGCTTTGACTGAAGCTTTCTTT. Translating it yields CASSFGALTEAFF.